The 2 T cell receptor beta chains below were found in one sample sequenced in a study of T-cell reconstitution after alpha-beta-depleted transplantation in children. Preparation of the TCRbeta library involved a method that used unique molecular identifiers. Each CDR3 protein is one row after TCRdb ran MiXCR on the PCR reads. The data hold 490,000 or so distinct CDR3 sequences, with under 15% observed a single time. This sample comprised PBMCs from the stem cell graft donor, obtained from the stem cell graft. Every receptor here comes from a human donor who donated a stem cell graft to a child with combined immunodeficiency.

This CDR3 reads CASSYLGTSGDYNEQFF. The DNA for the CDR3 is TGTGCCAGCAGTTACTTAGGGACTAGCGGGGACTACAATGAGCAGTTCTTC. The chain joins TRBV6-5 to TRBJ2-1, with TRBD2 matching 13 bases. The CDR3 totals 17 residues. The germline V gene has CDR1 MNHEY and CDR2 SVGAGI. V was clipped by 1 base and J by 3 bases; unmatched bases: 3.

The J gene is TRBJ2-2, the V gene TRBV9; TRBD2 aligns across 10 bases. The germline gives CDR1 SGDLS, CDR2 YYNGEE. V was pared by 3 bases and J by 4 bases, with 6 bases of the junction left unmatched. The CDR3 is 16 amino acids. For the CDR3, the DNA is TGTGCCAGCAGCGCAAGCGGGGGGGCCGCCACCGGGGAGCTGTTTTTT. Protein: CASSASGGAATGELFF. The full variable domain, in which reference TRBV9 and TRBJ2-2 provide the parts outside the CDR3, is DSGVTQTPKHLITATGQRVTLRCSPRSGDLSVYWYQQSLDQGLQFLIQYYNGEERAKGNILERFSAQQFPDLHSELNLSSLELGDSALYFCASSASGGAATGELFFGEGSRLTVL.